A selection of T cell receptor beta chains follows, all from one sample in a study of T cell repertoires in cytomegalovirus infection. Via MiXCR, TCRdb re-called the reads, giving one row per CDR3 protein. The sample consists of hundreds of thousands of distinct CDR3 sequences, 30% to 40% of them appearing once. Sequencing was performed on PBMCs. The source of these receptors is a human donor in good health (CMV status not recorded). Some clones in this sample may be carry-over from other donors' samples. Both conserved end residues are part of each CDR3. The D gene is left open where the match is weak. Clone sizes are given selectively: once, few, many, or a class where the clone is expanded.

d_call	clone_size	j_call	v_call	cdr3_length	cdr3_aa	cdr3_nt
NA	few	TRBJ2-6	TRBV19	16	CASGRAPVSGANVLTF	TGTGCCAGTGGTAGGGCGCCAGTCTCTGGGGCCAACGTCCTGACTTTC
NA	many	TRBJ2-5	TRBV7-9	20	CASSSIRDVTNQGYRETQYF	TGTGCCAGCAGCTCGATTAGGGATGTTACAAACCAGGGGTACCGGGAGACCCAGTACTTC
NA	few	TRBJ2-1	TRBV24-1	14	CATSQDGLHNEQFF	TGTGCCACCTCACAGGACGGGCTTCACAATGAGCAGTTCTTC
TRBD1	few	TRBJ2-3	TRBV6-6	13	CASSRQGTDTQYF	TGTGCCAGCAGCCGACAGGGGACAGATACGCAGTATTTT
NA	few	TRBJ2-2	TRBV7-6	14	CAISLRGSTGELFF	TGTGCCATATCCTTGAGGGGATCTACCGGGGAGCTGTTTTTT
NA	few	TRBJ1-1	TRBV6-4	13	CASSHDGNTEAFF	TGTGCCAGCAGTCACGACGGGAACACTGAAGCTTTCTTT
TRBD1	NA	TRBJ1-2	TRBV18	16	CASSPNRDSKIYGYTF	TGTGCCAGCTCACCGAACAGGGACAGCAAGATCTATGGCTACACCTTC
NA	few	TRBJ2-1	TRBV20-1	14	CSAPGESSYNEQFF	TGCAGTGCTCCCGGGGAGAGCTCCTACAATGAGCAGTTCTTC
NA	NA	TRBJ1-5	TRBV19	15	CASSIRSTDNQPQHF	TGTGCCAGTAGTATTCGTTCGACCGATAATCAGCCCCAGCATTTT
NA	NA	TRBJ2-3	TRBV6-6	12	CAISGAADTQYF	TGTGCCATCAGTGGCGCTGCAGATACGCAGTATTTT
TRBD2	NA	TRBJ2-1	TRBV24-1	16	CATSAMGRGASNEQFF	TGTGCCACCAGTGCCATGGGGCGGGGGGCCAGCAATGAGCAGTTCTTC
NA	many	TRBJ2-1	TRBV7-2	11	CASSRGAGQFF	TGTGCCAGCAGCCGGGGGGCCGGGCAGTTCTTC
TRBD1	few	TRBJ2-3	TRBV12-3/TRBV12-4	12	CASRRDRDTQYF	TGTGCCAGCAGGCGGGACAGGGATACGCAGTATTTT
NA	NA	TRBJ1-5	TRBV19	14	CATRRSRGNQPQHF	TGTGCCACCCGGAGATCTCGTGGCAATCAGCCCCAGCATTTT
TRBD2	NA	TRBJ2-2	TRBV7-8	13	CASINRLAGEPVF	TGTGCCAGCATCAACCGACTAGCCGGGGAGCCGGTTTTT
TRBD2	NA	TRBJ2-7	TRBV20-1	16	CSAPPRDGLADYEQYF	TGCAGTGCCCCCCCCAGAGATGGACTAGCGGACTACGAGCAGTACTTC
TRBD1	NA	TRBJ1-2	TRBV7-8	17	CASSLARHGTGVYGYTF	TGTGCCAGCAGCTTAGCTAGACACGGGACAGGGGTCTATGGCTACACCTTC
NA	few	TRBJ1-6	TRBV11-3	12	CASSPQGQSLHF	TGTGCCAGCAGCCCACAGGGCCAGTCCCTCCACTTT
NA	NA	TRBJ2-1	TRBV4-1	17	CASSQGRGAGFYNEQFF	TGCGCCAGCAGCCAAGGAAGAGGGGCAGGGTTCTACAATGAGCAGTTCTTC
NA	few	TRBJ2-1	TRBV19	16	CASSYEGGYSYNEQFF	TGTGCCAGTAGTTATGAGGGGGGCTATTCCTACAATGAGCAGTTCTTC
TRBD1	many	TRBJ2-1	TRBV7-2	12	CASSPNRDRQFF	TGTGCCAGCAGCCCCAACCGGGACAGACAGTTCTTC
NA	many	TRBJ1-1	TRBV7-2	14	CASSRASGNTEAFF	TGTGCCAGCAGCCGGGCATCCGGGAACACTGAAGCTTTCTTT
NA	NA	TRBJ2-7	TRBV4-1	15	CASSQVSGSSYEQYF	TGCGCCAGCAGCCAAGTTTCGGGAAGCTCCTACGAGCAGTACTTC
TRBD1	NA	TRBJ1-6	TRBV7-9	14	CASSFQGDNSPLHF	TGTGCCAGCAGCTTTCAGGGGGATAATTCACCCCTCCACTTT
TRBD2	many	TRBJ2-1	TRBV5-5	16	CASSSGALAGAREQFF	TGTGCCAGCAGCTCTGGGGCACTAGCGGGGGCCCGAGAGCAGTTCTTC
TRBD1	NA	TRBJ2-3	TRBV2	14	CASNDRASTDTQYF	TGTGCCAGCAACGACAGGGCCAGCACAGATACGCAGTATTTT
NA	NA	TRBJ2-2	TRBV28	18	CASSLSGLRGAEPGELFF	TGTGCCAGCAGTTTATCTGGTTTGAGGGGGGCCGAGCCCGGGGAGCTGTTTTTT
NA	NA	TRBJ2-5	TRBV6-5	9	CAGLETQYF	TGTGCCGGTCTGGAGACCCAGTACTTC
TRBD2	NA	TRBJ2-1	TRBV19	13	CASKLAGGGEQFF	TGTGCCAGTAAACTAGCGGGGGGCGGTGAGCAGTTCTTC
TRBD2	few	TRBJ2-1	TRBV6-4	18	CASSELAGGIASYNEQFF	TGTGCCAGCAGTGAACTAGCGGGGGGGATAGCTTCCTACAATGAGCAGTTCTTC
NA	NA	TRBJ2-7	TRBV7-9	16	CASSYRESDASYEQYF	TGTGCCAGCAGCTACCGGGAGTCAGATGCCTCCTACGAGCAGTACTTC
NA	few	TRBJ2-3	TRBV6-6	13	CASGPLFRDTQYF	TGTGCCAGCGGCCCCTTGTTCCGGGATACGCAGTATTTT
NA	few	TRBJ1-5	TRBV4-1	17	CASSQDPARASNQPQHF	TGCGCCAGCAGCCAAGATCCCGCCAGGGCAAGCAATCAGCCCCAGCATTTT
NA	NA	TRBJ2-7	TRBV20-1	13	CSALDRGPHEQYF	TGCAGTGCCTTAGACCGGGGCCCCCACGAGCAGTACTTC
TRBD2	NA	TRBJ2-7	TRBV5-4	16	CASSPGGGGRSYEPYF	TGTGCCAGCAGCCCGGGGGGGGGCGGCCGCTCCTACGAGCCGTACTTC
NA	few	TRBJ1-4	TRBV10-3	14	CAISGDGVDEKLFF	TGTGCCATCAGCGGGGACGGCGTCGATGAAAAACTGTTTTTT
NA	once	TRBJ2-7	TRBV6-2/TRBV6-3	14	CASAALGQNYEQYF	TGTGCCAGTGCGGCCTTGGGCCAGAACTACGAGCAGTACTTC
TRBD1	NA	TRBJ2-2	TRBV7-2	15	CDSSLRQGSTGELFF	TGTGACAGCAGCTTAAGACAGGGATCGACCGGGGAGCTTTTTTTT
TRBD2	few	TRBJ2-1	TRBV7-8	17	CASSFSGGAVDYNEQFF	TGTGCCAGCAGCTTTAGCGGGGGGGCCGTTGATTACAATGAGCAGTTCTTC
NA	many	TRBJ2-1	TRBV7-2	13	CASSWSEGNEQFF	TGTGCCAGCAGCTGGAGTGAGGGAAATGAGCAGTTCTTC
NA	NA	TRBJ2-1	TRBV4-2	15	CDSSQTSVGANEQFF	TGTGACAGCAGCCAAACTAGCGTGGGGGCCAATGAGCAGTTCTTC